The sequence of this T cell receptor (beta chain) was determined in a study of T cells in localized non-small cell lung cancer. Findings and caveats of the study: Appearance in adjacent lung was seen for a median 57 of the top 100 tumor clones. Blood T cell density predicted longer survival; adjacent-lung clonality, shorter. The greatest T cell clonality was found in uninvolved adjacent lung (higher than in tumor). One tumor region alone was sequenced, and heterogeneity therefore remains possible.

Produced via immunoSEQ multiplex PCR; TCRdb's table is partial and in-frame only. The sample lists fewer than 40,000 clones, about nine tenths occurring once. Trimming at V came to 5 bases and at J to 3 bases, leaving 9 bases not matched to a gene. This CDR3 region has 15 residues. The germline CDR1 and CDR2 sequences are PRHDT and FYEKMQ (reference sequence). On this clone itself: The antigen remains unidentified.

This chain joins TRBV13 and TRBJ2-7, with 8 positions matching TRBD1. The sequences come from peripheral blood mononuclear cells, collected before any cancer treatment. This clonotype was obtained from a man aged 40-75 years with stage III lung adenocarcinoma. The CDR3 nucleotides are TGTGCCAGCAGCCAACGACAGGGGTCGAACTACGAGCAGTACTTC. Translated: CASSQRQGSNYEQYF.